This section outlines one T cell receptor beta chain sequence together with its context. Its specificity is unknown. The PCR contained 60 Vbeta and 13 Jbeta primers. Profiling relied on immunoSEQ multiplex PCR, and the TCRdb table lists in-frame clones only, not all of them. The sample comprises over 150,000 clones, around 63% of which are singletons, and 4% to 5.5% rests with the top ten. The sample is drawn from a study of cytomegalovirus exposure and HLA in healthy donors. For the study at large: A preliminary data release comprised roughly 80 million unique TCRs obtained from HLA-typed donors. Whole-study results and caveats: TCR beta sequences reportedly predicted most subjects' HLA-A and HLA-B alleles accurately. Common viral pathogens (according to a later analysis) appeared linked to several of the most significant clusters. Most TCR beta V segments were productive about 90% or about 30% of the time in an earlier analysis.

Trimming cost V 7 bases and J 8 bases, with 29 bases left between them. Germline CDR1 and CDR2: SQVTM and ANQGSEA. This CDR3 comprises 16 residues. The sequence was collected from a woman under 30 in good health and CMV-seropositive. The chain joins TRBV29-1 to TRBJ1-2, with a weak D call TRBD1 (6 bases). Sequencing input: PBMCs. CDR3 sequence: CSAAKGPGQGLGGYTF. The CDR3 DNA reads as TGCAGCGCAGCCAAGGGACCGGGACAAGGGCTTGGGGGCTACACCTTC.